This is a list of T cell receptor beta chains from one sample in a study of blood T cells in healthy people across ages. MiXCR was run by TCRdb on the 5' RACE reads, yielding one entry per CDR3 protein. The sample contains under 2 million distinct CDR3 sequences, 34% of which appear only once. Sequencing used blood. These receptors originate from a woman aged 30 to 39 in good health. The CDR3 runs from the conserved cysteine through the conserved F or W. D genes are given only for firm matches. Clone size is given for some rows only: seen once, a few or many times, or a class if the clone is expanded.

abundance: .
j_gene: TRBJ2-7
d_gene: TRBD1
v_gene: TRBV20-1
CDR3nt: TGCAGTGCTGGGACAGACCACTACGAGCAGTACTTC
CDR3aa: CSAGTDHYEQYF

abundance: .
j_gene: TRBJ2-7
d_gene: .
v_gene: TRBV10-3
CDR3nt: TGTGCCATCAGTGAGGTAGTGGGGGTCTACGAGCAGTACTTC
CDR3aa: CAISEVVGVYEQYF

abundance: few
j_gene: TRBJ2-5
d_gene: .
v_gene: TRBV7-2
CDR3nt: TGTGCCAGCAGCTTAGGCCCTAGGGGCGAGACCCAGTACTTC
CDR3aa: CASSLGPRGETQYF

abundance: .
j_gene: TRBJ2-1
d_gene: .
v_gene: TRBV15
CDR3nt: TGTGCCACCAGCAGACGTGGCAGGGAAGGCGTCAATGAGCAGTTCTTC
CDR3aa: CATSRRGREGVNEQFF

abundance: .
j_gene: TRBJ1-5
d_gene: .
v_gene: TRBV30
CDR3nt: TGTGCCTGGAGTATACCACTGGGGAGCAATCAGCCCCAGCATTTT
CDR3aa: CAWSIPLGSNQPQHF

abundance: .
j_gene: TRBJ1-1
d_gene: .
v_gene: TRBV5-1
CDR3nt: TGCGCCAGCAGGTCCCCAGGGAACACTGAAGCTTTCTTT
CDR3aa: CASRSPGNTEAFF

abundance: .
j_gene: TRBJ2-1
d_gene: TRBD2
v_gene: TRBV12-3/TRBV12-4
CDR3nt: TGTGCCAGCAGTTTCGGTAGCGGGGGGGCAGACAATGAGCAGTTCTTC
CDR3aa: CASSFGSGGADNEQFF

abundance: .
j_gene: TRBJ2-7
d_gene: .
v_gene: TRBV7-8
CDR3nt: TGTGCCAGCAGCTTAAATCCCTCCTACGAGCAGTACTTC
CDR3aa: CASSLNPSYEQYF

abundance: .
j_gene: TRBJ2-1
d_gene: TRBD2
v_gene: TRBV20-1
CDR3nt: TGCAGTGCTAGTAACGCGGGAGTTTCCAATGAGCAGTTCTTC
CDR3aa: CSASNAGVSNEQFF

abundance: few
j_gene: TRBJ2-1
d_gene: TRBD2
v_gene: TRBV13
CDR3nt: TGTGCCAGCAGCTCACTAGCGGGGGGGTCCCATGAGCAGTTCTTC
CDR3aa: CASSSLAGGSHEQFF

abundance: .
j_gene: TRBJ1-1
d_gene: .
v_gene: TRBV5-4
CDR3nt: TGTGCCAGCAGCTTCGGAGGGATATCTCCTGAAGCTTTCTTT
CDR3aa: CASSFGGISPEAFF

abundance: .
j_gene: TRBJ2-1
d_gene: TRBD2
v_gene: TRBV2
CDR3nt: TGTGCCGGCAGTGATAGGGCTAGCGGTACCAATGAGCAGTTCTTC
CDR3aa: CAGSDRASGTNEQFF

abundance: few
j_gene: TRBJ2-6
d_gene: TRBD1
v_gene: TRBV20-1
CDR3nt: TGCAGTGCCCTGGACAGGACTGGGGCCAACGTCCTGACTTTC
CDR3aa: CSALDRTGANVLTF

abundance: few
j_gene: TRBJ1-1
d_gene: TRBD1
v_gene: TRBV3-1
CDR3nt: TGTGCCAGCAGCCAAGTAAAGTTAGGGGAGGGGGCGGGGAAATGGAACACTGAAGCTTTCTTT
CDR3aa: CASSQVKLGEGAGKWNTEAFF

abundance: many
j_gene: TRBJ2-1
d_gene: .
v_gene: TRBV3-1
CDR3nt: TGTGCCAGCAGCCTCCCCAACAATGAGCAGTTCTTC
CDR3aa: CASSLPNNEQFF

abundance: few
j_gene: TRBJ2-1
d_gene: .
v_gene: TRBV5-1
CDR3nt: TGCGCCAGCAGCTTCGGGACTCCTTTCAACAATGAGCAGTTCTTC
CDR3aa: CASSFGTPFNNEQFF